This TCR beta chain was identified during a study of blood T cell repertoires in COVID-19. About the research overall: Spain, Italy and the United States supplied samples that represented acute and convalescent COVID-19.

The CDR3 runs 16 residues. Trimming removed 0 bases from V and 4 bases from J; junction bases left unmatched: 7. Germline V gives CDR1 SGHRS, CDR2 YFSETQ. Per the original methods: Estimation of nucleated cell counts was performed using reference gene primer amplification. Clones were read by immunoSEQ multiplex PCR, and TCRdb kept only the in-frame ones, dropping some. The DNA gave D and trimming, while V, J and clone size come from that table. The sample shows roughly 300,000 clones, about 89% of them seen only once. The source material was peripheral blood. This receptor was obtained from a woman between 35 and 50 years old who had recovered from COVID-19. The rearrangement joins TRBV5-1 to TRBJ2-5; TRBD2 agrees at 9 bases. The CDR3 nucleotides read TGCGCCAGCAGCTTGGCCGGGCGGGGGGGCATAGAGACCCAGTACTTC. It translates to CASSLAGRGGIETQYF.